This T cell receptor beta chain was recovered during a study of cytomegalovirus exposure and HLA in healthy donors. Looking at the study overall: An early release of data contained about 85 million unique TCRs, which came from HLA-typed donors.

Researchers ran the PCR with 60 Vbeta and 13 Jbeta primers. Clones were read by immunoSEQ multiplex PCR, and TCRdb kept only the in-frame ones, dropping some. The sample includes about 140,000 clones, approximately 78% seen only once; the top ten take about 4.1%. CDR3 length equals 18 residues. Per germline, CDR1 SGDLS and CDR2 YYNGEE. V gave up 3 bases and J gave up 8 bases; unmatched junction bases: 15. This TCR was recovered from a woman in her thirties or forties in good health and CMV-seropositive. Sequenced input: PBMCs. The genes are TRBV9 and TRBJ2-1; TRBD2 aligns across 12 bases. The CDR3 DNA reads TGTGCCAGCAGCGGGTCAACGGGACTAGCGGGTCTAGTCGATGAGCAGTTCTTC. This sequence encodes CASSGSTGLAGLVDEQFF.